Listed below are T cell receptor beta chains from one sample, sequenced in a study of CD8+ T cells in alopecia areata. Some clones are missing from TCRdb's copy, which holds only in-frame ones; the method was immunoSEQ multiplex PCR. The sample has around 110,000 clones; over 80% are singletons. Sequences were derived from CD8+ T cells sorted from blood, sampled at week 24, from a patient treated with tofacitinib. The receptors were gathered from a human donor with alopecia areata. Each CDR3 is given with its conserved first and last residue. A D gene is named only where the DNA matches it firmly.

TRBJ1-2 TRBV11-3 NA CASSYPDGYTF
TRBJ2-7 TRBV29-1 TRBD1 CSVEVTGGGPYEQYF
TRBJ2-7 TRBV5-1 TRBD1 CASSTGQGVSEQYF
TRBJ2-7 TRBV4-1 NA CASSQDWGSYEQYF
TRBJ2-7 TRBV7-2 NA CASSHADGYEQYF
TRBJ1-1 TRBV29-1 NA CSALAQGTEAFF
TRBJ2-7 TRBV4-1 TRBD2 CASSQEGTSPSYEQYF
TRBJ2-1 TRBV30 NA CAWSRGWRGAYNEQFF
TRBJ1-1 TRBV6-5 NA CASSYSYEDNTEAFF
TRBJ2-3 TRBV30 NA CAWSVPVSSAFLDTQYF
TRBJ2-3 TRBV29-1 NA CSAQGPSTDTQYF
TRBJ2-5 TRBV29-1 NA CSVDGTRRGTQYF
TRBJ2-7 TRBV30 TRBD1 CAWSEGQGVYEQYF
TRBJ2-7 TRBV2 TRBD1 CASTEEAGGLSEQYF
TRBJ2-5 TRBV4-3 TRBD2 CASSQEAWGGETQYF
TRBJ2-1 TRBV10-3 NA CAISESGGPEQFF
TRBJ1-5 TRBV10-2 NA CASSESTSQPQHF
TRBJ2-3 TRBV4-2 NA CASSQAPLRADTQYF
TRBJ1-5 TRBV23-1 NA CASSVGRNQPQHF
TRBJ2-2 TRBV4-3 TRBD1 CASSVRGTGATGELFF
TRBJ1-6 TRBV6-5 TRBD1 CASSYTGGVETLHF
TRBJ2-1 TRBV19 TRBD1 CASSADGQGLDNEQFF
TRBJ2-7 TRBV5-4 NA CASSYGTGTYEQYF
TRBJ2-7 TRBV6-1 TRBD1 CATQDRGLSYEQYF
TRBJ2-5 TRBV7-9 TRBD2 CASSLVRLAEETQYF
TRBJ2-3 TRBV21-1 NA CASNLAASTDTQYF
TRBJ1-1 TRBV11-2 TRBD1 CASRAAGGRNTEAFF
TRBJ2-7 TRBV19 TRBD1 CASSGTGGYEQYF
TRBJ1-6 TRBV5-1 NA CASSNGQINNSPLHF
TRBJ2-1 TRBV12-5 TRBD1 CASGLVLQGAAYNEQFF
TRBJ2-3 TRBV13 NA CASSLGVALGTTDTQYF